This T cell receptor (beta chain) is drawn from a study of blood T cell repertoires in COVID-19. Repertoires were generated with immunoSEQ multiplex PCR, while TCRdb's copy carries only in-frame clones and drops some. This table holds 150,000 or so clones, 76% found once. This receptor was identified in a woman of 80 years or more with active or convalescent COVID-19. Sample: peripheral blood.

The CDR3 is CSVGSTGGAQDTQYF. CDR3 DNA sequence: TGCAGCGTTGGGAGCACAGGGGGGGCCCAAGATACGCAGTATTTT. V is TRBV29-1 and J is TRBJ2-3; D perhaps matches TRBD1 (8 bases). The CDR3 runs to 15 residues. Per germline, CDR1 SQVTM and CDR2 ANQGSEA. With 4 bases removed from V and 5 bases from J, the gap between germline ends came to 19 bases.